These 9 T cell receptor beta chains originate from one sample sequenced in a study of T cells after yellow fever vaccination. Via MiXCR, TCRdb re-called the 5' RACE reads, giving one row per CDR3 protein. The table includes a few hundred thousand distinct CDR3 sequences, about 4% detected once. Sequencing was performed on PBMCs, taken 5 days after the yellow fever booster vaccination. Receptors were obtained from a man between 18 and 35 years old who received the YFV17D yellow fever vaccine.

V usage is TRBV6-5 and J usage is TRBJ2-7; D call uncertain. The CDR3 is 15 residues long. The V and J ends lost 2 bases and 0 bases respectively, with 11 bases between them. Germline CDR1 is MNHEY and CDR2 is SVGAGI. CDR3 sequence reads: CASSYQPGHSYEQYF. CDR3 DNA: TGTGCCAGCAGTTACCAACCCGGGCACTCCTACGAGCAGTACTTC.

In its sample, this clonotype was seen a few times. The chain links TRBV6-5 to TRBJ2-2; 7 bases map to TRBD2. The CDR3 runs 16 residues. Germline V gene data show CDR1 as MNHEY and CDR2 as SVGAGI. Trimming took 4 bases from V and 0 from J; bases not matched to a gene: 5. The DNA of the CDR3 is TGTGCCAGCAGTTGGGGGGGACCGACGAACACCGGGGAGCTGTTTTTT. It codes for CASSWGGPTNTGELFF.

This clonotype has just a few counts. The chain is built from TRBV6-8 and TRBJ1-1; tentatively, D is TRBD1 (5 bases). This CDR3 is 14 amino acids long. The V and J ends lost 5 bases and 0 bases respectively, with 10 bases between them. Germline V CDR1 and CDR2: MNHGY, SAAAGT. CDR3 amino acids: CASSNKTVNTEAFF. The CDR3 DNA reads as TGTGCCAGCAGTAATAAGACAGTGAACACTGAAGCTTTCTTT.

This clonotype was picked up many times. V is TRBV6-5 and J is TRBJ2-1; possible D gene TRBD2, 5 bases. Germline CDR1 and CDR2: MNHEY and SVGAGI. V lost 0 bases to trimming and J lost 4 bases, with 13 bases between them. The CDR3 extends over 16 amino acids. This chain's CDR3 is CASSYSIQRRYNEQFF. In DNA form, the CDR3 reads TGTGCCAGCAGTTACTCGATACAGAGGAGGTACAATGAGCAGTTCTTC.

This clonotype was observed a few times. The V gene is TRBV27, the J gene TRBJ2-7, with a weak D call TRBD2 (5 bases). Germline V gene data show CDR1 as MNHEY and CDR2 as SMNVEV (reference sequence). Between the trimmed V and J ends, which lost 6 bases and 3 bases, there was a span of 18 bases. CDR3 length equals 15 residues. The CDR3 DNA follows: TGTGCCAGCAGAGCAGGAGGCTTGAATCTCTACGAGCAGTACGTC. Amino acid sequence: CASRAGGLNLYEQYV.

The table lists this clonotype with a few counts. CDR3 in DNA: TGTGCCACTGGGGGACAGGGGCCCGGGGAGCTGTTTTTT. This translates into CATGGQGPGELFF. The genes are TRBV10-3 and TRBJ2-2; TRBD1 matches 10 bases. CDR3 size: 13 residues. After removal of 10 bases from V and 6 bases from J, the junction contained 5 bases not matched to a gene. The V gene's germline CDR1 is ENHRY and CDR2 SYGVKD.

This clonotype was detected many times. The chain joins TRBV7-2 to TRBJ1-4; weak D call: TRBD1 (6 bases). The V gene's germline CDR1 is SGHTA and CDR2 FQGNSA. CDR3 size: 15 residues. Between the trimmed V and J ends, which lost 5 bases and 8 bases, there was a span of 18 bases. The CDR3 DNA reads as TGTGCCAGCAGCCCGTTGGGGGCAGGATTCGAAAAACTGTTTTTT. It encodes CASSPLGAGFEKLFF.

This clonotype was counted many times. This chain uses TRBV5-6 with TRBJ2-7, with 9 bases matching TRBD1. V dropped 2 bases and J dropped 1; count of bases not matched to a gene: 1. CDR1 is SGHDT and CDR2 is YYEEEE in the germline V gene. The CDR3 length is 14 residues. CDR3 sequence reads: CASSFGTGSYEQYF. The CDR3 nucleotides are TGTGCCAGCAGCTTCGGGACAGGGTCCTACGAGCAGTACTTC.

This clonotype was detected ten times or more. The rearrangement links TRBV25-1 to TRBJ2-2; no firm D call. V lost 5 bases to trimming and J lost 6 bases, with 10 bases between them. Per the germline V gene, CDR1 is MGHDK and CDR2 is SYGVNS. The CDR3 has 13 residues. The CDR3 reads CASSPTGPGELFF. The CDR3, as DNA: TGTGCCAGCAGTCCCACCGGGCCCGGGGAGCTGTTTTTT.